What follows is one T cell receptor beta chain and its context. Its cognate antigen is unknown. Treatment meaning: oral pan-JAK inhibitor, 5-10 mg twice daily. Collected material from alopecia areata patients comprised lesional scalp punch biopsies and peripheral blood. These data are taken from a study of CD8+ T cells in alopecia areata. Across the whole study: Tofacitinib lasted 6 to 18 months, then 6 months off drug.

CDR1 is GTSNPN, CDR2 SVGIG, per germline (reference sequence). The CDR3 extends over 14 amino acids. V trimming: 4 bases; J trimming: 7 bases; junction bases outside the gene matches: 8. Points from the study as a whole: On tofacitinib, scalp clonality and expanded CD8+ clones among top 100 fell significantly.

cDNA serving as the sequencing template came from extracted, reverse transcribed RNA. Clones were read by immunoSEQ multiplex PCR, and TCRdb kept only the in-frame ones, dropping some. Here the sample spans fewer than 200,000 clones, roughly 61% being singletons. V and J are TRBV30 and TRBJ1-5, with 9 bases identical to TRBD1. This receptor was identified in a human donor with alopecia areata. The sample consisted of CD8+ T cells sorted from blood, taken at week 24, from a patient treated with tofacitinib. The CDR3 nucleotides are TGTGCCTGGACGGACGGGACAGGGAACCAGCCCCAGCATTTT. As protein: CAWTDGTGNQPQHF.